The source of this T cell receptor (beta chain) is a study of blood T cell repertoires in COVID-19. Whole-study context: Sample material is recorded as cDNA or gDNA derived from T cells, B-cell-depleted T cells, or PBMCs.

Clones were read by immunoSEQ multiplex PCR, and TCRdb kept only the in-frame ones, dropping some. This table holds 46,000 or so clones, over 80% found once. The CDR3 is 12 amino acids. CDR1 LGHNA and CDR2 YSLEER come from the germline V gene. The ends were cut back, 0 bases at V and 7 bases at J, with 6 bases in the middle. The chain joins TRBV4-3 to TRBJ2-5; D ambiguous. Source material: peripheral blood. This clonotype originated in a human donor in a cohort sampled during active COVID-19. The CDR3 loop reads CASSQDSGTQYF. The CDR3 coding sequence is TGCGCCAGCAGCCAAGATTCGGGGACCCAGTACTTC.